This T cell receptor beta chain came from a study of OX40 agonist ivuxolimab in advanced cancers. About the study: It was ivuxolimab, an agonistic anti-OX40 (CD134) antibody, that patients were treated with.

This table comes from immunoSEQ multiplex PCR, and its TCRdb copy is limited to in-frame clones, with some not included. This table holds tens of thousands of clones, 65% to 90% found once. Trimming cost V 0 bases and J 3 bases, with 9 bases left between them. Germline CDR1 reads SGHKS; CDR2 reads YYEKEE (reference sequence). The CDR3 spans 15 residues. This clonotype originated in an adult with an advanced solid tumor such as melanoma, head and neck, liver or kidney cancer. V and J are TRBV5-5 and TRBJ2-2; no clear D gene. Material: CD4+ or CD8+ T cells sorted from blood, obtained in a trial of the OX40 agonist ivuxolimab. This CDR3 reads CASSLVGRDTGELFF. CDR3 coding DNA: TGTGCCAGCAGCTTGGTTGGCCGCGACACCGGGGAGCTGTTTTTT. Combining the CDR3 with reference TRBV5-5 and TRBJ2-2 gives the whole variable domain DAGVTQSPTHLIKTRGQQVTLRCSPISGHKSVSWYQQVLGQGPQFIFQYYEKEERGRGNFPDRFSARQFPNYSSELNVNALLLGDSALYLCASSLVGRDTGELFFGEGSRLTVL.